A single sample is the source of the 28 T cell receptor beta chains below, sequenced in a study of CD8 T cells in Susac syndrome. Roughly 0.45 to 1 ug RNA was reverse transcribed with random hexamers. TCRdb itself ran the immunoSEQ multiplex PCR reads through MiXCR, one entry per CDR3 protein. Among roughly 100,000 distinct CDR3 sequences listed, approximately 94% were seen once. The sequenced material came from CD8+ T cells from PBMCs. These receptors were obtained from a human donor with Susac syndrome.

DNA for the CDR3: TGCGCCAGCAGCCATCAGGGTGACAAAAACATTCAGTACTTC. Amino acid sequence: CASSHQGDKNIQYF. This rearrangement joins TRBV4-3 to TRBJ2-4, with D maybe TRBD1 (5 bases). V lost 3 bases to trimming and J lost 3 bases, with 9 bases between them. Germline CDR1 LGHNA, CDR2 YSLEER. There are 14 residues in the CDR3.

The chain has TRBV12-3 or TRBV12-4 and TRBJ2-7; D perhaps matches TRBD2 (5 bases). The V and J ends lost 3 bases and 6 bases respectively, with 12 bases between them. The CDR3 is 13 residues long. As DNA, the CDR3 is TGTGCCAGCAGTTTGGGGAGCGTCAGCGAGCAGTACTTC. Translation gives CASSLGSVSEQYF.

This clonotype was seen once. The V call is TRBV27, the J call TRBJ2-1, with 12 bases identical to TRBD2. With V trimmed by 5 bases and J by 4 bases, 9 bases remained unmatched. CDR1 and CDR2 (germline): MNHEY, SMNVEV (reference sequence). There are 17 residues in the CDR3. The CDR3 is CASSTQTSGGTYNEQFF. The DNA for the CDR3 is TGTGCCAGCAGTACCCAGACTAGCGGGGGTACATACAATGAGCAGTTCTTC.

The chain uses TRBV19 and TRBJ2-1; D call uncertain. The CDR3 extends over 13 amino acids. Germline CDR1 LNHDA, CDR2 SQIVND (reference sequence). V lost 3 bases, J lost 4 bases, and 7 bases lay in between. The CDR3 sequence: CASSIGLYNEQFF. As DNA, the CDR3 is TGTGCCAGTAGTATCGGCCTATACAATGAGCAGTTCTTC.

The rearrangement joins TRBV7-9 to TRBJ1-6, with D possibly matching TRBD1 (5 bases). V shed 9 bases and J shed 8 bases, with 17 bases lying between them. CDR3 size: 14 residues. The germline CDR1 and CDR2 sequences are SEHNR and FQNEAQ (reference sequence). The CDR3 DNA sequence: TGTGCCAGAAGCCGAGGGACCAGGGATTCACCCCTCCACTTT. Translation gives CARSRGTRDSPLHF.

In this sample, this clonotype turned up a few times. The chain couples TRBV4-1 to TRBJ2-7; 7 nucleotides line up with TRBD1. The germline V gene encodes CDR1 MGHRA and CDR2 YSYEKL. The CDR3 is 15 residues long. With 1 base clipped from V and 0 bases from J, the junction kept 3 bases outside the gene matches. The CDR3 spells CASSQADRSSYEQYF. DNA for the CDR3: TGCGCCAGCAGCCAAGCGGACAGGAGCTCCTACGAGCAGTACTTC.

The rearrangement joins TRBV16 to TRBJ2-7; tentatively, D is TRBD1 (6 bases). The CDR3 has 16 residues. Looked up from germline, CDR1 is KGHSY and CDR2 is FQNENV. V was cut by 2 bases and J by 0 bases, with 14 bases left in between. CDR3 region: CASSQNERQDSYEQYF. The CDR3 nucleotides read TGTGCCAGCAGCCAAAACGAACGACAGGACTCCTACGAGCAGTACTTC. Using reference TRBV16 and TRBJ2-7 for the parts outside the CDR3, the full variable domain is GEEVAQTPKHLVRGEGQKAKLYCAPIKGHSYVFWYQQVLKNEFKFLISFQNENVFDETGMPKERFSAKCLPNSPCSLEIQATKLEDSAVYFCASSQNERQDSYEQYFGPGTRLTVT.

The chain couples TRBV7-3 to TRBJ2-5; D gene unclear. CDR3 length: 17 residues. CDR1 SGHTA and CDR2 FQGTGA come from the germline V gene. V was trimmed by 1 base and J by 5 bases, leaving 20 bases between them. CDR3 bases: TGTGCCAGCAGCTTAATAGGTGGAGCTACTTCCACGGAGACCCAGTACTTC. Amino acids: CASSLIGGATSTETQYF.

The rearrangement links TRBV15 to TRBJ2-7; 8 bases fit TRBD1. J lost 4 bases, V lost 0 bases, and 8 bases had no gene match. CDR1 is LNHNV and CDR2 is YYDKDF in the germline V gene (reference sequence). The CDR3 covers 16 residues. CDR3 DNA: TGTGCCACCAGCAGAGAACCGGACAGGGCCAGGTACGAGCAGTACTTC. It specifies CATSREPDRARYEQYF.

The V call is TRBV12-3 or TRBV12-4, the J call TRBJ2-5; D may be TRBD1 (5 bases). Trimming took off 6 bases at V and 5 bases at J, with 16 bases between the two ends. The CDR3 runs 14 residues. As DNA, the CDR3 is TGTGCCAGCAGCGCCGTCAGGGTTGGGGAGACCCAGTACTTC. Its protein product is CASSAVRVGETQYF.

This clonotype has only one observation. The genes are TRBV6-2 or TRBV6-3 and TRBJ1-2; D not certain. The CDR3 runs 13 residues. Trimming removed 7 bases at V and 8 bases at J, with 17 bases between. The germline V gene has CDR1 MNHEY and CDR2 SVGEGT. The CDR3 sequence is CASNPMGYEGYTF. The CDR3 nucleotides read TGTGCCAGCAACCCAATGGGGTACGAAGGCTACACCTTC.

CDR3 region: CASSQGKSGAGAYEQYF. In nucleotides, the CDR3 is TGTGCCAGCAGCCAAGGAAAGTCTGGGGCAGGAGCCTACGAGCAGTACTTC. The chain carries TRBV4-2 and TRBJ2-7, with D possibly being TRBD1 (5 bases). The V end was cut by 1 base, the J end by 2 bases, with 18 bases between. CDR3 length equals 17 residues. Germline assignment: CDR1 LGHNA and CDR2 YNFKEQ.

The genes are TRBV7-3 and TRBJ2-1; D is possibly TRBD1 (6 bases). The CDR3 covers 16 residues. Deletions cut 5 bases from V and 2 bases from J, with 16 bases between. CDR1 and CDR2 from the germline V gene are SGHTA and FQGTGA. CDR3 coding DNA: TGTGCCAGCAGCCTAAGTGGTCCAGGGGCCTACAATGAGCAGTTCTTC. Translating it yields CASSLSGPGAYNEQFF. Full variable domain (outside the CDR3, taken from reference TRBV7-3 and TRBJ2-1): GAGVSQTPSNKVTEKGKYVELRCDPISGHTALYWYRQSLGQGPEFLIYFQGTGAADDSGLPNDRFFAVRPEGSVSTLKIQRTERGDSAVYLCASSLSGPGAYNEQFFGPGTRLTVL.

In DNA, the CDR3 is TGTGCCAGCAGCCCCAGTTCCCTTGAATACGAGCAGTACTTC. Protein: CASSPSSLEYEQYF. J is TRBJ2-7 and V is TRBV9; D gene ambiguous. The V end lost 4 bases, the J end lost 4 bases, and 15 bases lay between the germline ends. The CDR3 spans 14 residues. Germline V gives CDR1 SGDLS, CDR2 YYNGEE.

The CDR3 DNA is TGTGCCAGCAGCTTTAGCGGGGCCTACAATGAGCAGTTCTTC. Translating gives CASSFSGAYNEQFF. The chain employs TRBV11-2 and TRBJ2-1, with TRBD2 matching 8 bases. The CDR3 has 14 residues. Losses at the gene ends were 3 bases for V and 2 bases for J; bases not matched to a gene: 0. The germline gives CDR1 SGHAT, CDR2 FQNNGV. The whole variable domain, filled in from reference TRBV11-2 and TRBJ2-1, reads EAGVAQSPRYKIIEKRQSVAFWCNPISGHATLYWYQQILGQGPKLLIQFQNNGVVDDSQLPKDRFSAERLKGVDSTLKIQPAKLEDSAVYLCASSFSGAYNEQFFGPGTRLTVL.

The rearrangement links TRBV7-9 to TRBJ2-1, with D perhaps matching TRBD1 (6 bases). The CDR3 runs 12 residues. Germline V gene sequence: CDR1 SEHNR, CDR2 FQNEAQ (reference sequence). Trimming cost V 5 bases and J 10 bases, with 12 bases left between them. Here the CDR3 reads CASSREGDEQFF. In DNA, the CDR3 is TGTGCCAGCAGCCGAGAGGGGGACGAGCAGTTCTTC.

The chain is built from TRBV4-2 and TRBJ1-1; D unclear. V lost 1 base, J lost 7 bases, and 4 bases lay in between. CDR3 length equals 11 residues. Germline V gene data show CDR1 as LGHNA and CDR2 as YNFKEQ. The CDR3 is CASSQGLEAFF. The DNA of the CDR3 is TGTGCCAGCAGCCAAGGGCTTGAAGCTTTCTTT.

CDR3 protein: CSAREQAGGIGYEQFF. CDR3 coding DNA: TGCAGTGCTAGAGAACAAGCGGGGGGGATTGGGTATGAGCAGTTCTTC. This chain links TRBV20-1 with TRBJ2-1; 10 bases line up with TRBD2. CDR3 length: 16 residues. Per the germline V gene, CDR1 is DFQATT and CDR2 is SNEGSKA (reference sequence). V shed 0 bases and J 8 bases; nucleotides not matched to a gene: 10.

V and J are TRBV5-6 and TRBJ2-7; 7 bases line up with TRBD1. Losses at the gene ends were 4 bases for V and 7 bases for J; bases not matched to a gene: 2. Per the germline V gene, CDR1 is SGHDT and CDR2 is YYEEEE. This CDR3 comprises 11 residues. DNA of the CDR3: TGTGCCAGCAGCCAGGACAGGGAGCAGTACTTC. Residues: CASSQDREQYF.

The rearrangement links TRBV2 to TRBJ1-2; D is unresolved. This CDR3 spans 12 amino acids. Germline CDR1 reads SNHLY; CDR2 reads FYNNEI. Deletions cut 6 bases from V and 5 bases from J, with 10 bases between. This CDR3 reads CASRDSGYGYTF. The CDR3 DNA sequence: TGTGCCAGCAGGGATTCGGGTTATGGCTACACCTTC.

The rearrangement joins TRBV13 to TRBJ2-5; D is perhaps TRBD2 (6 bases). The germline gives CDR1 PRHDT, CDR2 FYEKMQ (reference sequence). V gave up 5 bases and J gave up 6 bases, with 16 bases separating them. The CDR3 has 14 residues. The CDR3 is CASSAPTRPKTQYF. In DNA form, the CDR3 reads TGTGCCAGCAGCGCCCCGACTAGGCCTAAGACCCAGTACTTC.

V and J are TRBV14 and TRBJ1-4; TRBD1 might be the D (6 bases). CDR1 and CDR2 (germline): SGHDN, FVKESK. The CDR3 length is 13 residues. With 9 bases removed from V and 5 bases from J, the gap between germline ends came to 13 bases. The CDR3 nucleotides read TGTGCCAGGATCGCACAGGGAAATGAAAAACTGTTTTTT. Protein product: CARIAQGNEKLFF.

The genes are TRBV27 and TRBJ1-2; TRBD1 agrees at 8 bases. This CDR3 has 14 amino acids. V gave up 3 bases and J gave up 6 bases; unmatched junction bases: 6. The germline V gene has CDR1 MNHEY and CDR2 SMNVEV (reference sequence). CDR3: CASSFLSGGDGYTF. The CDR3 bases are TGTGCCAGCAGTTTCTTGTCAGGGGGCGATGGCTACACCTTC.

The chain recombines TRBV2 with TRBJ2-7; 8 bases match TRBD1. Unmatched junction bases numbered 10, after V lost 6 bases and J lost 3 bases. This CDR3 region has 15 residues. CDR1 is SNHLY and CDR2 is FYNNEI in the germline V gene. The CDR3 here is CASSVPAGGIYEQYF. In DNA form, the CDR3 reads TGTGCCAGCAGCGTACCGGCAGGGGGCATCTACGAGCAGTACTTC.

This clonotype occurred a few times. V and J are TRBV9 and TRBJ1-1; possible D gene TRBD1, 5 bases. This CDR3 comprises 14 residues. V was clipped by 0 bases and J by 0 bases, with 6 bases between them. Germline lookup yields CDR1 SGDLS and CDR2 YYNGEE. CDR3 DNA sequence: TGTGCCAGCAGCGTAGAGGGGTTGAACACTGAAGCTTTCTTT. Translation: CASSVEGLNTEAFF.

The chain couples TRBV20-1 to TRBJ1-4, with TRBD1 matching 7 bases. The CDR3 runs to 13 residues. J lost 5 bases, V lost 5 bases, and 5 bases had no gene match. Looked up from germline, CDR1 is DFQATT and CDR2 is SNEGSKA (reference sequence). Here the CDR3 reads CSASHRGNEKLFF. The DNA of the CDR3 is TGCAGTGCTTCCCACAGGGGCAATGAAAAACTGTTTTTT.

This chain uses TRBV7-7 with TRBJ2-1, with D tentatively TRBD1 or TRBD2 (6 bases each). Germline CDR1 reads SSHAT; CDR2 reads FNYEAQ (reference sequence). This CDR3 is built from 14 residues. V lost 5 bases to trimming and J lost 8 bases, with 16 bases between them. This chain's CDR3 is CASSPVRGADEQFF. The CDR3, as DNA: TGTGCCAGCAGCCCCGTGAGGGGGGCCGATGAGCAGTTCTTC.

The rearrangement joins TRBV5-1 to TRBJ1-1; possible D gene TRBD1, 6 bases. V dropped 4 bases and J dropped 3 bases, with 13 bases sitting between them. The CDR3 spans 14 residues. The V gene's germline CDR1 is SGHRS and CDR2 YFSETQ. CDR3 sequence (DNA): TGCGCCAGCAGCGGACAGCCGGAGGACACTGAAGCTTTCTTT. The encoded protein is CASSGQPEDTEAFF.